This T cell receptor beta chain stems from a study of OX40 agonist ivuxolimab in advanced cancers. Across the whole study: Prior anti-PD-1, anti-PD-L1 or anti-CTLA-4 therapy did not bar entry, and roughly 40% had some. Study-wide points: Researchers did not establish what antigens the expanded peripheral T cells target. With doses of 0.1 to 3.0 mg/kg, CD4+ and CD8+ blood T cells had undergone clonal expansion by week 6.

Autoimmune disease history or systemic immunosuppression disqualified patients. Between the trimmed V and J ends, which lost 4 bases and 0 bases, there was a span of 10 bases. Germline CDR1 LGHNA, CDR2 YNFKEQ. The CDR3 contains 15 residues. This table comes from immunoSEQ multiplex PCR, and its TCRdb copy is limited to in-frame clones, with some not included. Of about 61,000 clones in the sample, approximately 77% are singletons; the top ten hold under 0.6%. Turning to this clone: No antigen is known for it.

This specimen was CD4+ or CD8+ T cells sorted from blood, taken in a trial of the OX40 agonist ivuxolimab. The chain has TRBV4-2 and TRBJ1-3; D gene uncertain. The receptor's source is an adult with an advanced solid tumor such as melanoma, head and neck, liver or kidney cancer. CDR3 residues: CASSPNGISGNTIYF. CDR3 bases: TGTGCCAGCAGCCCCAATGGTATCTCTGGAAACACCATATATTTT.